The source of this T cell receptor (beta chain) is a study of human T cells and chemical hapten exposure. Study background: 2% DPC applied to an approximately 2 cm by approximately 2 cm arm area sensitized donors. Study-level points and caveats: TCRs exceeding 1 in 1000 frequency stayed unchanged with DPC sensitization. Expanded TCRs created a significantly greater count of big CDR3 similarity clusters than controls did.

For this clonotype: Its antigen remains unidentified.

V dropped 10 bases and J dropped 4; count of bases not matched to a gene: 6. Germline CDR1 reads SNHLY; CDR2 reads FYNNEI. The CDR3 is made up of 12 amino acids. Using its own MiXCR run on the RACE reads, TCRdb lists one record per CDR3 protein. The sample holds tens of thousands of distinct CDR3 sequences, 12% seen once. Sample time point: patch test 3, about 24 weeks after DPC sensitization. The treatment: therapeutic diphenylcyclopropenone sensitization with weekly scalp DPC. Participating donors were patients with alopecia, aged 18 to 70 years, considered appropriate candidates for DPC. The sequencing used whole blood, collected in connection with sensitization to the hapten diphenylcyclopropenone (DPC). The TCR originated in a man aged 25 to 45 with alopecia areata. Some clones in this sample may be carry-over from other donors' samples. The rearrangement links TRBV2 to TRBJ1-1, with 7 positions matching TRBD1. The CDR3 DNA reads TGTGCCAAGGACAGGCTGGGCACTGAAGCTTTCTTT. Its translation: CAKDRLGTEAFF.